This record concerns one T cell receptor (beta chain) sequence. The antigen is unknown. This CDR3 is also generated by other DNA sequences in the sample. All the patients suffered relapse after autologous stem cell transplantation, and brentuximab vedotin exposure differed. Best responses included complete response and partial response; otherwise, the best response was progressive disease. Assay used: immunoSEQ multiplex PCR; TCRdb lists only in-frame clones, some missing. The sample shows approximately 50,000 clones, over 60% of them seen only once. Between the trimmed V and J ends, which lost 6 bases and 1 base, there was a span of 13 bases. Germline V lookup: CDR1 MNHEY, CDR2 SVGAGI. The CDR3 totals 15 residues. This specimen comes from a study of PD-1 blockade in classical Hodgkin lymphoma. Study-wide findings and caveats: In newly diagnosed patients, baseline TCR diversity was reportedly below that of healthy donors. CD8+ TCR diversity did not rise significantly by C4D1, unlike CD4+. Diversity similar to that of newly diagnosed patients was seen at baseline in complete responders.

The gene calls are TRBV6-5 and TRBJ1-5; D might be TRBD1 (6 bases). Source: peripheral blood mononuclear cells (PBMCs), taken before the second cycle of nivolumab. The origin of this receptor is a human donor with classical Hodgkin lymphoma. The CDR3 spells CASSPQGLSNQPQHF. The CDR3 DNA follows: TGTGCCAGCAGCCCACAGGGACTAAGCAATCAGCCCCAGCATTTT.